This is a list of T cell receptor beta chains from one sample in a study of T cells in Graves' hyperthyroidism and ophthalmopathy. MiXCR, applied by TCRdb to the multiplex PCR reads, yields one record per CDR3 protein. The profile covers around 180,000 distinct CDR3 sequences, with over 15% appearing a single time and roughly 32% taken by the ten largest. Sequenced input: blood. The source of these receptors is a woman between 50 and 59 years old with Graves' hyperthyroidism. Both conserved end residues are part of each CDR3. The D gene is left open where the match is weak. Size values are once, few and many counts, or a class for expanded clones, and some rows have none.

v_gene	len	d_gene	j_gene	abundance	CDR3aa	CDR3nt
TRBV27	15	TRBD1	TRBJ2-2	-	CASSLGQLTAGELFF	TGTGCCAGCAGTTTGGGACAGCTTACGGCCGGGGAGCTGTTTTTT
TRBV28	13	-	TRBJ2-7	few	CASSPRLGGMQYF	TGTGCCAGCAGTCCCCGTTTGGGGGGCATGCAGTACTTC
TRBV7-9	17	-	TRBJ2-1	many	CASSSPGLSVGYNEQFF	TGTGCCAGCAGCTCACCGGGTCTTAGCGTGGGTTACAATGAGCAGTTCTTC
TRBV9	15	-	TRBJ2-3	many	CASSVGLASTDTQYF	TGTGCCAGCAGCGTGGGGCTAGCGAGCACAGATACGCAGTATTTT
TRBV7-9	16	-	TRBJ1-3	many	CASSPRTVQGWNTIYF	TGTGCCAGCAGCCCGCGGACAGTTCAAGGGTGGAACACCATATATTTT
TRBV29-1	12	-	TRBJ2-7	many	CSVEQSSYEQYF	TGCAGCGTTGAACAGAGCTCCTACGAGCAGTACTTC
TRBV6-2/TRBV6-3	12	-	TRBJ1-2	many	CASSYLGDGYTF	TGTGCCAGCAGTTACCTGGGGGACGGCTACACCTTC
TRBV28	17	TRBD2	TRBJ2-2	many	CASSYFGLAGNTGELFF	TGTGCCAGCAGCTACTTCGGACTAGCGGGGAACACCGGGGAGCTGTTTTTT
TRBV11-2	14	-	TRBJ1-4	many	CASSYRGPNEKLFF	TGTGCCAGCAGCTACCGAGGCCCTAATGAAAAACTGTTTTTT
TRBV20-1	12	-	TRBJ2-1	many	CSARDGPIEQFF	TGCAGTGCTAGAGATGGTCCGATTGAGCAGTTCTTC
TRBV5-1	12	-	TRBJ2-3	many	CASRSMTDTQYF	TGCGCCAGCAGGTCGATGACAGATACGCAGTATTTT
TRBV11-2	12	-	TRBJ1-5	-	CASSNGYQPQHF	TGTGCCAGCAGCAACGGGTATCAGCCCCAGCATTTT
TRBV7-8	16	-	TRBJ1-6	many	CASSSGGHFYNSPLHF	TGTGCCAGCAGCAGCGGGGGACATTTCTATAATTCACCCCTCCACTTT
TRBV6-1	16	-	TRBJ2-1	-	CASSEGSSDVYNEQFF	TGTGCCAGCAGTGAGGGTTCTAGCGACGTTTACAATGAGCAGTTCTTC
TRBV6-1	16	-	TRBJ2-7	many	CAASPGKGREGLEQYF	TGTGCCGCTAGCCCGGGGAAGGGGAGAGAGGGTCTCGAGCAGTACTTC
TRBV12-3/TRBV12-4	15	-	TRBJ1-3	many	CASSLPQGYGNTIYF	TGTGCCAGCAGTCTTCCACAGGGCTATGGAAACACCATATATTTT
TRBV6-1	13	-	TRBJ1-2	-	CASSSGPIYGYTF	TGTGCCAGCAGTTCCGGGCCGATCTATGGCTACACCTTC
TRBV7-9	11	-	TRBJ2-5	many	CASSSDEGQYF	TGTGCCAGCAGCTCTGACGAAGGCCAGTACTTC
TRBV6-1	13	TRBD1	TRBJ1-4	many	CASSEGQGIKLFF	TGTGCCAGCAGTGAAGGACAGGGCATAAAACTGTTTTTT
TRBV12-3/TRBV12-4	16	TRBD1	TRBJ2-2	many	CASSLAGQGYTGELFF	TGTGCCAGCAGTTTAGCGGGACAGGGGTACACCGGGGAGCTGTTTTTT
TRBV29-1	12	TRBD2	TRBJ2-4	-	CSVGTSGSIQYF	TGCAGCGTTGGGACTAGCGGGTCCATTCAGTACTTC
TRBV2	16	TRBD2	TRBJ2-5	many	CASGGLASGSQETQYF	TGTGCCAGCGGAGGACTAGCGAGCGGTAGCCAAGAGACCCAGTACTTC
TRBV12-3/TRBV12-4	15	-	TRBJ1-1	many	CASSLLVSAPSEAFF	TGTGCCAGCAGTTTACTGGTATCGGCGCCCAGCGAAGCTTTCTTT
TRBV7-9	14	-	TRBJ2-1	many	CASRFDSVYNEQFF	TGTGCCAGCCGCTTCGACAGTGTCTACAATGAGCAGTTCTTC
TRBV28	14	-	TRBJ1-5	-	CASTPRGRARPQHF	TGTGCCAGCACCCCCCGGGGTAGGGCACGTCCCCAGCATTTT
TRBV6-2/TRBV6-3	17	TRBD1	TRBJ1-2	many	CASSPGQIIKGSYGYTF	TGTGCCAGCAGTCCGGGACAGATAATTAAGGGATCCTATGGCTACACCTTC
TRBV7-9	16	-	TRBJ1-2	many	CASSHRTDPTNYGYTF	TGTGCCAGCAGCCACCGGACTGACCCTACTAACTATGGCTACACCTTC
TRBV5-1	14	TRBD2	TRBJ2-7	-	CASSWSGGVNEQYF	TGCGCCAGCAGCTGGAGCGGGGGGGTGAACGAGCAGTACTTC
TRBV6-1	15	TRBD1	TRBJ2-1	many	CASTTDRVTQNEQFF	TGTGCCAGCACGACCGACAGGGTAACCCAAAATGAGCAGTTCTTC
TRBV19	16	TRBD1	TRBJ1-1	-	CASSNGGTGLFTEAFF	TGTGCCAGTAGTAATGGAGGGACAGGTCTCTTCACTGAAGCTTTCTTT
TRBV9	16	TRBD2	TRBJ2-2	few	CASSVSSGGATGELFF	TGTGCCAGCAGCGTGTCTAGCGGGGGGGCTACCGGGGAGCTGTTTTTT
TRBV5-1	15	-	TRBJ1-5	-	CASSLAGQHNQPQHF	TGCGCCAGCAGCTTGGCGGGGCAGCACAATCAGCCCCAGCATTTT
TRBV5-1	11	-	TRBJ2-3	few	CASSLAAMQYF	TGCGCCAGCAGCTTGGCCGCAATGCAGTATTTT
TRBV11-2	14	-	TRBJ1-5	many	CASSSLRGNQPQHF	TGTGCCAGCAGCTCGCTACGGGGGAATCAGCCCCAGCATTTT
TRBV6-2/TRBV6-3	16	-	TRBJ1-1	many	CASSHSRVLVNTEAFF	TGTGCCAGCAGTCATTCGCGGGTCCTTGTTAACACTGAAGCTTTCTTT
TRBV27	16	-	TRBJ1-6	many	CASSLKGRPTNSPLHF	TGTGCCAGCAGTCTAAAGGGCCGACCCACTAATTCACCCCTCCACTTT
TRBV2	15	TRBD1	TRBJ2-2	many	CASRATGGFTGELFF	TGTGCCAGCAGGGCCACAGGGGGGTTCACCGGGGAGCTGTTTTTT
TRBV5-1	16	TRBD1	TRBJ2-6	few	CASSLGQGYGANVLTF	TGCGCCAGCAGCTTGGGACAGGGATATGGGGCCAACGTCCTGACTTTC
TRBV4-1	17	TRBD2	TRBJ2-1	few	CASSQDLLAGGQNEQFF	TGCGCCAGCAGCCAGGATTTACTAGCGGGGGGGCAGAATGAGCAGTTCTTC
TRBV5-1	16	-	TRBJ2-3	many	CASSLARGASTDTQYF	TGCGCCAGCAGCTTGGCCCGAGGGGCTAGCACAGATACGCAGTATTTT
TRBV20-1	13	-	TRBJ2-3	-	CSAWQGSTDTQYF	TGCAGCGCCTGGCAGGGTAGCACAGATACGCAGTATTTT
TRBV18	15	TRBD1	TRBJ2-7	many	CASSSAWTGALEQYF	TGTGCCAGCTCATCCGCATGGACAGGGGCCCTCGAGCAGTACTTC
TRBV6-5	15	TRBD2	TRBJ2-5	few	CASTQGTSGGETQYF	TGTGCCAGCACCCAAGGGACTAGCGGGGGGGAGACCCAGTACTTC
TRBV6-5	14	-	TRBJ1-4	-	CAGSYGQYNEKLFF	TGTGCCGGCAGTTATGGGCAGTATAATGAAAAACTGTTTTTT
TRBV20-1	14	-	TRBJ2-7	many	CSARFRGSSYEQYF	TGCAGTGCTAGATTCCGGGGATCTTCCTACGAGCAGTACTTC
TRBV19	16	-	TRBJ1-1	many	CASSIGAGIMNTEAFF	TGTGCCAGTAGTATAGGGGCAGGGATCATGAACACTGAAGCTTTCTTT
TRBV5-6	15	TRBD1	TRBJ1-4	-	CASSLRGGLNEKLFF	TGTGCCAGCAGCCTCCGAGGGGGCCTAAATGAAAAACTGTTTTTT
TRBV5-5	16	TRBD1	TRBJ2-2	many	CASTQLHRGFTGELFF	TGTGCCAGCACCCAGCTGCACAGGGGTTTCACCGGGGAGCTGTTTTTT
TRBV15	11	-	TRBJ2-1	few	CATSLGDEQFF	TGTGCCACCAGCTTGGGGGATGAGCAGTTCTTC
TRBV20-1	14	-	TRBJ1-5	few	CSARDTGINQPQHF	TGCAGTGCTAGAGATACAGGCATCAATCAGCCCCAGCATTTT
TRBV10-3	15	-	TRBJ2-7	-	CAIRELGGRYYEQYF	TGTGCCATCAGAGAGCTTGGGGGGAGATACTACGAGCAGTACTTC
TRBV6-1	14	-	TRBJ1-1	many	CASSYRIGRSEAFF	TGTGCCAGCAGTTACCGGATAGGACGATCTGAAGCTTTCTTT